Each of the 8 T cell receptor beta chains below was sequenced from the same sample in a study of Graves' ophthalmopathy and Graves' hyperthyroidism. Researchers took RNA transcripts and amplified TCR beta CDR3 regions from them. HTBI primers primed a first-round RT-PCR, and a second-round multiplex PCR followed. TCRdb fed the multiplex PCR reads into MiXCR, producing one record per CDR3 protein. Of about 700,000 distinct CDR3 sequences detected, just over 40% appear once; the ten largest clones hold over 2.5%. Sequencing was performed on peripheral blood. These receptors were obtained from an adult man with Graves' ophthalmopathy.

To note about this clonotype: This sequence may be a read error, since a much larger clone differs from it by one base. The chain joins TRBV7-9 to TRBJ2-2; tentatively, D is TRBD1 or TRBD2 (5 bases each). Germline-derived CDR1 and CDR2 are SEHNR and FQNEAQ (reference sequence). Trimming left V 6 bases short and J 0 bases short, with 8 bases between. The CDR3 runs to 14 residues. The CDR3 DNA reads as TGTGCCAGCAGAGGGGACGCGAACACCGGGGAGCTGTTTTTT. This gives the protein CASRGDANTGELFF.

This clonotype showed up just a few times. This rearrangement joins TRBV24-1 to TRBJ2-5, with a tentative D call TRBD1 (6 bases). This CDR3 has 13 residues. V was trimmed by 6 bases and J by 3 bases, leaving 10 bases between them. Germline CDR1 reads KGHDR; CDR2 reads SFDVKD. The CDR3 sequence is CATSRAGEETQYF. In nucleotides, the CDR3 is TGTGCCACCAGTCGGGCAGGGGAAGAGACCCAGTACTTC.

The chain has TRBV10-2 and TRBJ2-7; unclear D gene. The germline V gene has CDR1 WSHSY and CDR2 SAAADI. CDR3 length equals 13 residues. Trimming removed 2 bases from V and 2 bases from J, with 7 bases in between. For the CDR3, the DNA is TGCGCCAGCAGTGAGAAGAGGACCTACGAGCAGTACTTC. This gives the protein CASSEKRTYEQYF.

This clonotype has at least ten counts. This sequence joins TRBV5-1 and TRBJ2-5, with 10 bases fitting TRBD2. V trimming: 2 bases; J trimming: 1 base; junction bases outside the gene matches: 5. In germline, CDR1 is SGHRS, CDR2 YFSETQ. The CDR3 totals 16 residues. Here the CDR3 DNA reads TGCGCCAGCAGCTTCGGGACTAGCGCAAGCCAAGAGACCCAGTACTTC. It yields the protein CASSFGTSASQETQYF.

The sample holds many counts of this clonotype. The V and J genes are TRBV25-1 and TRBJ2-2; 7 nucleotides line up with TRBD2. After removal of 2 bases from V and 7 bases from J, the junction contained 4 bases not matched to a gene. CDR1 is MGHDK and CDR2 is SYGVNS in the germline V gene. The CDR3 is made up of 14 amino acids. The CDR3 nucleotides are TGTGCCAGCAGTGAAAGGGTAGCGGGCGGGGAGCTGTTTTTT. This translates into CASSERVAGGELFF. Full variable domain (rest looked up from reference TRBV25-1 and TRBJ2-2): EADIYQTPRYLVIGTGKKITLECSQTMGHDKMYWYQQDPGMELHLIHYSYGVNSTEKGDLSSESTVSRIRTEHFPLTLESARPSHTSQYLCASSERVAGGELFFGEGSRLTVL.

The chain joins TRBV5-6 to TRBJ2-5, with D perhaps matching TRBD1 or TRBD2 (5 bases each). The germline V gene has CDR1 SGHDT and CDR2 YYEEEE. This CDR3 is 15 amino acids long. The V end was cut by 4 bases, the J end by 5 bases, with 18 bases between. CDR3 sequence: CASSPRGRVMETQYF. The CDR3, as DNA: TGTGCCAGCAGCCCGAGGGGCCGAGTGATGGAGACCCAGTACTTC.

This clonotype was detected many times. This chain joins TRBV19 and TRBJ1-5; D call uncertain. Germline values: CDR1 LNHDA, CDR2 SQIVND (reference sequence). Trimming removed 5 bases at V and 0 bases at J, with 8 bases between. The CDR3 is made up of 14 amino acids. CDR3 in DNA: TGTGCCAGTAGTTGGAGGGCTAGCAATCAGCCCCAGCATTTT. Amino acid sequence: CASSWRASNQPQHF.

The chain carries TRBV30 and TRBJ2-5; D ambiguous. The germline gives CDR1 GTSNPN, CDR2 SVGIG (reference sequence). The CDR3 runs 17 residues. V was trimmed by 2 bases and J by 2 bases, leaving 21 bases between them. CDR3 DNA: TGTGCCTGGAGTCCCCCAGCAGGAAGCGAGCATCAAGAGACCCAGTACTTC. Translating gives CAWSPPAGSEHQETQYF.